A selection of T cell receptor beta chains follows, all from one sample in a study of spatial heterogeneity in lung cancer. From the 5' RACE reads, TCRdb called clonotypes with MiXCR, one entry per CDR3 protein. The sample includes about 2,600 distinct CDR3 sequences, around 7.2% of them seen just once. The sample was lung tumor tissue, taken at surgery. The receptors shown here come from a female donor with early-stage non-small cell lung cancer. Each CDR3 is given with its conserved first and last residue. D genes are given only for firm matches. Not all rows give a size; the values are once, few, many and, for expanded clones, a class.

cdr3_aa cdr3_nt j_call clone_size d_call v_call
CSARDPKKGNTEAFF TGCAGTGCTAGAGATCCGAAGAAGGGGAACACTGAAGCTTTCTTT TRBJ1-1 medium-sized . TRBV20-1
CAWNRRSGANVLTF TGTGCCTGGAACCGACGCTCTGGGGCCAACGTCCTGACTTTC TRBJ2-6 medium-sized . TRBV30
CASSLEQGNYGYTF TGTGCCAGCAGCTTGGAACAGGGCAACTATGGCTACACCTTC TRBJ1-2 medium-sized . TRBV5-4
CASSLVSGADTDTQYF TGCGCCAGCAGCTTGGTTAGCGGGGCAGACACAGATACGCAGTATTTT TRBJ2-3 medium-sized TRBD2 TRBV5-1
CASSLALPSSNEQYF TGTGCCAGCAGCTTAGCTTTGCCTTCCTCCAACGAGCAGTACTTC TRBJ2-7 . . TRBV7-9
CSAYEGRQSSEEQYF TGCAGTGCTTATGAAGGGAGGCAGTCGTCGGAGGAGCAGTACTTC TRBJ2-7 medium-sized . TRBV20-1
CASRTWDTEAFF TGTGCCAGCAGAACGTGGGACACTGAAGCTTTCTTT TRBJ1-1 medium-sized . TRBV6-2/TRBV6-3
CASSRGTVLNEKLFF TGTGCCAGCAGCAGAGGGACAGTCTTAAATGAAAAACTGTTTTTT TRBJ1-4 medium-sized TRBD1 TRBV11-2
CASTRDDNEQFF TGTGCCAGCACCCGGGATGACAATGAGCAGTTCTTC TRBJ2-1 many . TRBV6-1
CASSQGRGDSGQYF TGCGCCAGCAGCCAGGGGAGGGGGGATTCCGGTCAGTACTTC TRBJ2-7 . . TRBV4-3
CASSDRGNYGYTF TGTGCCAGCAGTGATCGCGGCAACTATGGCTACACCTTC TRBJ1-2 large . TRBV25-1
CASSSAGTLRTDTQYF TGTGCCAGCAGTTCGGCCGGGACCTTACGCACAGATACGCAGTATTTT TRBJ2-3 many . TRBV12-3/TRBV12-4
CASSIRGAYTDTQYF TGTGCCAGCAGTATCCGGGGGGCGTACACAGATACGCAGTATTTT TRBJ2-3 many . TRBV7-9
CASSFGGNTEAFF TGTGCCAGCAGTTTTGGGGGAAACACTGAAGCTTTCTTT TRBJ1-1 medium-sized . TRBV12-3/TRBV12-4
CASSQDRKGIAGGETQYF TGTGCCAGCAGCCAAGATCGGAAGGGGATTGCCGGTGGGGAGACCCAGTACTTC TRBJ2-5 . . TRBV14
CASRTRVNNEQFF TGTGCCAGCAGAACCCGGGTCAACAATGAGCAGTTCTTC TRBJ2-1 medium-sized . TRBV12-3/TRBV12-4
CASGWGRGAQEQFF TGTGCCAGCGGCTGGGGCAGAGGGGCTCAGGAGCAGTTCTTC TRBJ2-1 medium-sized . TRBV11-2
CASSLSAGTTGGVVDEQYF TGTGCCAGCTCACTCTCTGCGGGGACGACAGGGGGCGTCGTCGACGAGCAGTACTTC TRBJ2-7 large TRBD1 TRBV18
CASSPRQGRAGELFF TGTGCCAGCAGCCCCAGACAGGGGAGGGCCGGGGAGCTGTTTTTT TRBJ2-2 many . TRBV3-1
CASSPEGTGELFF TGTGCCAGCAGCCCGGAAGGGACCGGGGAGCTGTTTTTT TRBJ2-2 few . TRBV7-3
CSAGQVSDTQYF TGCAGTGCTGGCCAAGTTTCAGATACGCAGTATTTT TRBJ2-3 medium-sized . TRBV20-1
CASSVTETPSGANVLTF TGTGCCAGCAGCGTAACAGAGACCCCCTCTGGGGCCAACGTCCTGACTTTC TRBJ2-6 medium-sized . TRBV7-2
CASSSPPGLPNEILFF TGTGCCAGCAGTTCACCACCGGGACTCCCGAATGAGATACTGTTTTTT TRBJ1-4 medium-sized . TRBV6-2/TRBV6-3
CASSLPIGASRYNEQFF TGTGCCAGCAGTTTACCGATAGGCGCGTCCCGATACAATGAGCAGTTCTTC TRBJ2-1 medium-sized . TRBV12-3/TRBV12-4
CASKETSRPEKLFF TGCGCCAGCAAAGAGACCTCCCGGCCCGAAAAACTGTTTTTT TRBJ1-4 . . TRBV5-1
CAWSSSGGELFF TGTGCCTGGAGCTCATCGGGGGGGGAGCTGTTTTTT TRBJ2-2 medium-sized . TRBV30
CSVLVGPGQRNEKLFF TGCAGCGTGCTTGTGGGGCCAGGACAGCGTAATGAAAAACTGTTTTTT TRBJ1-4 medium-sized . TRBV29-1
CAWSIDSPLHF TGTGCCTGGAGTATCGATTCACCCCTCCACTTT TRBJ1-6 medium-sized . TRBV30
CATSDPAAGVGGDTQYF TGTGCCACCAGCGACCCCGCGGCGGGGGTAGGTGGAGATACGCAGTATTTT TRBJ2-3 medium-sized TRBD2 TRBV15